Each of the 6 T cell receptor beta chains below was sequenced from the same sample in a study of T-cell reconstitution after alpha-beta-depleted transplantation in children. This sample's TCRbeta library carried unique molecular identifier barcodes. MiXCR, run by TCRdb on the PCR reads, gives a single entry per CDR3 protein. This sample has 200,000 to 300,000 distinct CDR3 sequences; 20% to 30% occur once, and the top ten carry 4.8%. This sample comprised PBMCs, mostly from graft donor cells, obtained 360 days after TCRalphabeta/CD19-depleted stem cell transplant. The receptor source for this set is a female patient aged 2 to 10 who had a stem cell transplant for congenital amegakaryocytic thrombocytopenia, so the T cells may come from the graft donor.

The table lists this clonotype with a few counts. The chain joins TRBV4-1 to TRBJ2-6; 7 bases are a match to TRBD1. The CDR3 is 16 amino acids. V was clipped by 0 bases and J by 3 bases; unmatched bases: 2. Germline V CDR1 and CDR2: MGHRA, YSYEKL. CDR3 DNA sequence: TGCGCCAGCAGCCAAGATGGGACAGTTGGGGCCAACGTCCTGACTTTC. Translation: CASSQDGTVGANVLTF.

This clonotype was recorded a few times. The CDR3 reads CASNSGGGEQFF. CDR3 nucleotide sequence: TGTGCCAGCAACTCAGGGGGGGGTGAGCAGTTCTTC. V usage is TRBV7-2 and J usage is TRBJ2-1; D may match TRBD1 or TRBD2 (7 bases each). V lost 7 bases and J lost 9, with 13 bases in between. In germline, CDR1 is SGHTA, CDR2 FQGNSA. The CDR3 loop spans 12 amino acids.

This chain uses TRBV4-1 with TRBJ2-6; D unresolved. CDR1 and CDR2 from the germline V gene are MGHRA and YSYEKL. CDR3 length equals 15 residues. Trimming cost V 1 base and J 3 bases, with 7 bases left between them. The CDR3 bases are TGCGCCAGCAGCCAAGGATTAGGTGGGGCCAACGTCCTGACTTTC. The encoded protein is CASSQGLGGANVLTF.

This rearrangement joins TRBV4-3 to TRBJ1-3; 9 bases are a match to TRBD1. This CDR3 is 15 amino acids long. V was pared by 4 bases and J by 6 bases, with 7 bases of the junction left unmatched. The germline V gene has CDR1 LGHNA and CDR2 YSLEER. DNA for the CDR3: TGCGCCAGCAGCCTGGGACAGGGCCTCGAAAACACCATATATTTT. Translating gives CASSLGQGLENTIYF.

The rearrangement uses TRBV12-3 or TRBV12-4 and TRBJ2-6; maybe TRBD2 (5 bases). Trimming removed 4 bases from V and 1 base from J, with 8 bases in between. The CDR3 loop spans 15 amino acids. The CDR3 spells CASSYRLSGANVLTF. CDR3 bases: TGTGCCAGCAGTTATCGACTATCTGGGGCCAACGTCCTGACTTTC.

The J gene is TRBJ2-7, the V gene TRBV4-2; 7 positions match TRBD2. CDR1 is LGHNA and CDR2 is YNFKEQ in the germline V gene. The CDR3 has 15 amino acids. The trim removed 1 base at V and 0 bases at J, leaving 3 bases unmatched. The CDR3 region is CASSQGRESSYEQYF. The CDR3 DNA follows: TGTGCCAGCAGCCAAGGGCGGGAGAGCTCCTACGAGCAGTACTTC.